This entry concerns a single T cell receptor beta chain. This record comes from a study of CD8 T cells in Susac syndrome. Losses at the gene ends were 3 bases for V and 5 bases for J; bases not matched to a gene: 6. The CDR3 runs 16 residues. Germline-derived CDR1 and CDR2 are LGHNA and YNFKEQ. CD8+ and CD4+ T cells from blood underwent TCR beta sequencing, which was carried out in a high-throughput format. All included Susac syndrome patients satisfied recently defined diagnostic criteria for definite or probable disease. The RNA input was about 0.45 to 1 ug, and it was reverse transcribed with random hexamers. TCR beta CDR3 was amplified by immunoSEQ covering 54 Vbeta and 13 Jbeta. TCRdb ran MiXCR on the immunoSEQ multiplex PCR reads and lists one entry per CDR3 protein. The table has around 200,000 distinct CDR3 sequences, 95% seen once.

The chain combines TRBV4-2 with TRBJ2-1; 11 bases line up with TRBD1. The clonotype originates from a human donor with Susac syndrome. Sequencing used CD8+ T cells from PBMCs. CDR3 sequence: CASSHPGQGADNEQFF. The CDR3 DNA is TGTGCCAGCAGCCACCCAGGACAGGGGGCAGACAATGAGCAGTTCTTC.